This T cell receptor (beta chain) was profiled in a study of HIV-infected patients and healthy controls. Overall study findings and caveats: Apparent post-therapy Gini recovery among HIV-infected patients was not reproduced with size-matched repertoires. Significant mean usage differences between HIV-infected patients and controls involved eight alpha and eight beta V genes.

cDNA was made from approximately 0.55 ug RNA using alpha and beta constant primers. Separate chain-specific third strand synthesis with multiplexing indices produced the alpha and beta libraries. All rearrangements within a chain used one primer pair; cDNA molecules carried barcodes. A 5' RACE adapter with a random hexamer and the SP2 primer site was joined to cDNA. TCRdb analysed the 5' RACE reads with MiXCR anew, one entry per CDR3 protein. The table lists about 11,000 distinct CDR3 sequences, 5% to 5.5% of them singletons. All unsorted peripheral T cells were captured because whole blood was used without fractionation. Germline CDR1 and CDR2: LGHDT and YNNKEL (reference sequence). The CDR3 totals 16 residues. The ends lost 4 bases at V and 4 bases at J; junction bases unmatched: 9. This clonotype is judged medium-sized (0.01 to 0.1%). As yet, its antigen is unknown.

The source is an adult in good health. The J gene is TRBJ2-3, the V gene TRBV3-1; 9 bases match TRBD2. Sequenced input: blood. CDR3 in amino acids: CASSRGGGAGADTQYF. The CDR3 DNA reads TGTGCCAGCAGCCGTGGCGGGGGGGCCGGAGCAGATACGCAGTATTTT.